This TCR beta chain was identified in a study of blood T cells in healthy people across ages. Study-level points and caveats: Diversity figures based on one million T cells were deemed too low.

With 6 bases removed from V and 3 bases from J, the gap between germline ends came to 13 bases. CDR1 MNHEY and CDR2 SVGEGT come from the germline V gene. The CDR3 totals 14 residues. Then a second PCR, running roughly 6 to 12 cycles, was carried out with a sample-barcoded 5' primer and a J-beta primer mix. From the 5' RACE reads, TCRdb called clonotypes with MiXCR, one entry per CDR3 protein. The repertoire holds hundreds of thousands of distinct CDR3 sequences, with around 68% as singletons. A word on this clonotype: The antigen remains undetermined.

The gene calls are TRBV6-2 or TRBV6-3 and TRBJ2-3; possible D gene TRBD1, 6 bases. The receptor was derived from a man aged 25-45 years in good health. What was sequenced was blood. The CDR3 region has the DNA TGTGCCAGCAGGAGGACAGTTAGTACAGATACGCAGTATTTT. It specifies CASRRTVSTDTQYF.